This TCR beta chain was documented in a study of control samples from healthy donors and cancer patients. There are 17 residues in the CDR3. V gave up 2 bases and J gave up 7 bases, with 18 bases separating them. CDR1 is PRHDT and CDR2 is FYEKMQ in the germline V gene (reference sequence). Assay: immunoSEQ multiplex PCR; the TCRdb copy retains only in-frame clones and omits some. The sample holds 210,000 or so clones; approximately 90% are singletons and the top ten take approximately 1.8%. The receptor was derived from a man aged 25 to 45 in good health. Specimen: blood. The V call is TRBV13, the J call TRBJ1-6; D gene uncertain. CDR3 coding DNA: TGTGCCAGCAGCTTAAGTCGCCGGGTCCTCCCCAATTCACCCCTCCACTTT. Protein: CASSLSRRVLPNSPLHF. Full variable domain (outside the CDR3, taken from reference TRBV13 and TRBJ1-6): AAGVIQSPRHLIKEKRETATLKCYPIPRHDTVYWYQQGPGQDPQFLISFYEKMQSDKGSIPDRFSAQQFSDYHSELNMSSLELGDSALYFCASSLSRRVLPNSPLHFGNGTRLTVT.